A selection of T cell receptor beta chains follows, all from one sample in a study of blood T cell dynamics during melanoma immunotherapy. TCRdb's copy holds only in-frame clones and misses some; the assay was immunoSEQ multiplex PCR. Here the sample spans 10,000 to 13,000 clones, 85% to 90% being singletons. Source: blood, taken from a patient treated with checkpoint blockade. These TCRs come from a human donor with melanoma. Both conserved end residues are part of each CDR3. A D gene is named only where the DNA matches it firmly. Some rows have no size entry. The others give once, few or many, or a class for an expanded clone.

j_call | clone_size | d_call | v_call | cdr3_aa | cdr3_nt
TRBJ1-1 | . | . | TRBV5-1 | CASSLSAGATEAFF | TGCGCCAGCAGCTTGTCAGCTGGGGCCACTGAAGCTTTCTTT
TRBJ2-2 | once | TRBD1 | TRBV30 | CAWSKGQEDTGELFF | TGTGCCTGGAGTAAGGGACAGGAGGACACCGGGGAGCTGTTTTTT
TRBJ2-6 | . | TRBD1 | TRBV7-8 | CASSPGQGRRSGANVLTF | TGTGCCAGCAGCCCGGGACAGGGGAGGCGTTCTGGGGCCAACGTCCTGACTTTC
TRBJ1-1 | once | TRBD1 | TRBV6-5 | CASRSTGGTEAFF | TGTGCCAGCAGATCCACAGGGGGCACTGAAGCTTTCTTT
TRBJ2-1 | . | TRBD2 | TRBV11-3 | CASSLDGLAGREQFF | TGTGCCAGCAGCTTAGATGGTCTAGCGGGGAGAGAGCAGTTCTTC
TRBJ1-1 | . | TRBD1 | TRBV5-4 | CASSTGDRAGTEAFF | TGTGCCAGCAGCACAGGGGACAGGGCGGGAACTGAAGCTTTCTTT
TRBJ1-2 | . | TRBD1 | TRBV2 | CASSVQGANYGYTF | TGTGCCAGCAGTGTGCAGGGGGCCAACTATGGCTACACCTTC
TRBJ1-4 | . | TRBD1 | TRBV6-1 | CASSARGRTGTNEKLFF | TGTGCCAGCAGTGCTAGGGGGCGAACGGGGACTAATGAAAAACTGTTTTTT
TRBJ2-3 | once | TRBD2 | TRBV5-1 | CASSDSAGGGGYTQYF | TGCGCCAGCAGCGACAGCGCTGGGGGGGGTGGTTATACGCAGTATTTT
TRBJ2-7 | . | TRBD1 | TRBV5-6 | CASSSGTGEYEQYF | TGTGCCAGCAGCTCCGGGACAGGGGAGTACGAGCAGTACTTC
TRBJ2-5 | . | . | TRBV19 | CASSMAGAGGETQYF | TGTGCCAGTAGTATGGCGGGGGCAGGGGGGGAGACCCAGTACTTC
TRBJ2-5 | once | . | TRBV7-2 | CASNRRGYQETQYF | TGTGCCAGCAATAGGAGGGGGTACCAAGAGACCCAGTACTTC
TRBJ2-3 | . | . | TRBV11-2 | CASSPQNSDTQYF | TGTGCCAGCAGCCCCCAAAACTCAGATACGCAGTATTTT
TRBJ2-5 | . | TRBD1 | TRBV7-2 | CASSSRQGAGTQYF | TGTGCCAGCAGCTCGCGGCAGGGGGCAGGGACCCAGTACTTC
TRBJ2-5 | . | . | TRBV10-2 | CASSGRSEETQYF | TGCGCCAGCAGTGGACGGTCGGAAGAGACCCAGTACTTC
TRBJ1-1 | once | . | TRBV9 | CASSVRAQRNTEAFF | TGTGCCAGCAGCGTAAGGGCACAGCGGAACACTGAAGCTTTCTTT
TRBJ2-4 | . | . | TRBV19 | CASSWGELAKNIQYF | TGTGCCAGTAGTTGGGGTGAGCTAGCCAAAAACATTCAGTACTTC
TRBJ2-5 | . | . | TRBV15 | CATSGGQIQETQYF | TGTGCCACCAGCGGTGGACAGATTCAAGAGACCCAGTACTTC
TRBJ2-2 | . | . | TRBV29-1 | CSGGRSGELFF | TGCAGCGGGGGGAGGTCTGGGGAGCTGTTTTTT
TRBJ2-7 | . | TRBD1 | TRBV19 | CASSPRQGVGSYEQYF | TGTGCCAGTAGTCCTCGACAGGGGGTCGGTTCCTACGAGCAGTACTTC
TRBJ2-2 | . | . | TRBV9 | CASSEGLTNTGELFF | TGTGCCAGCAGCGAGGGACTTACGAACACCGGGGAGCTGTTTTTT
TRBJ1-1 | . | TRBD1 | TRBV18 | CASSPLTGGAAFF | TGTGCCAGCTCACCGTTGACAGGGGGCGCAGCTTTCTTT
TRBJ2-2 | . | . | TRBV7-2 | CASSPSGLLNTGELFF | TGTGCCAGCAGCCCTTCGGGGCTTTTAAACACCGGGGAGCTGTTTTTT
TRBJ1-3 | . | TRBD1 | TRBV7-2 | CASSLAGTVGSGNTIYF | TGTGCCAGCAGCTTAGCTGGGACAGTAGGCTCTGGAAACACCATATATTTT
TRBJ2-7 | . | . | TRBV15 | CATSRDRALREQYF | TGTGCCACCAGCAGAGATAGGGCTCTGAGGGAGCAGTACTTC
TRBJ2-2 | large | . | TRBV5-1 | CASSSRSWDTGELFF | TGCGCCAGCAGCTCCCGATCCTGGGACACCGGGGAGCTGTTTTTT
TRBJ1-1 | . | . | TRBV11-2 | CASTLRPGSDTEAFF | TGTGCCAGCACCCTCCGGCCGGGGTCTGACACTGAAGCTTTCTTT
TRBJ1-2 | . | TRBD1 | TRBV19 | CASSIRTGANYGYTF | TGTGCCAGTAGTATTCGGACAGGGGCGAACTATGGCTACACCTTC
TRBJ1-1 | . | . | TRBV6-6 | CASSYKGGEFEAFF | TGTGCCAGCAGTTACAAAGGAGGCGAATTTGAAGCTTTCTTT
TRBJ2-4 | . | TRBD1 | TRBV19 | CASSIDMGQGRNIQYF | TGTGCCAGTAGTATAGATATGGGACAGGGAAGAAACATTCAGTACTTC
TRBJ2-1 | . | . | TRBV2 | CASTRGSSYNEQFF | TGTGCCAGCACAAGGGGCAGCTCCTACAATGAGCAGTTCTTC
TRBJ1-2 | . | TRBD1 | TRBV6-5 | CASRKTAGGWGYTF | TGTGCCAGCAGGAAGACCGCAGGGGGCTGGGGCTACACCTTC
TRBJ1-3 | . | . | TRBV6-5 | CASRAGTFGNTIYF | TGTGCCAGCAGGGCCGGGACATTTGGAAACACCATATATTTT
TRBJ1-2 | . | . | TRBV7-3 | CASSPGLGYGYTF | TGTGCCAGCAGCCCAGGGCTAGGTTATGGCTACACCTTC
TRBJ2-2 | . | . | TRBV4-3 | CASSQERQMNTGELFF | TGCGCCAGCAGCCAAGAGCGGCAGATGAACACCGGGGAGCTGTTTTTT
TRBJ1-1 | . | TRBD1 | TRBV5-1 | CASSGGTAEAFF | TGCGCCAGCAGCGGAGGGACAGCTGAAGCTTTCTTT
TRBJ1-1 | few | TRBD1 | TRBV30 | CAWEGQRNTEAFF | TGTGCCTGGGAGGGACAGAGGAACACTGAAGCTTTCTTT
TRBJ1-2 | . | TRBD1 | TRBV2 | CASSEAGTGDGYTF | TGTGCCAGCAGTGAAGCGGGGACAGGGGATGGCTACACCTTC
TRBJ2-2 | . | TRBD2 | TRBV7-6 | CASSLGLGINTGELFF | TGTGCCAGCAGCCTTGGACTAGGTATAAACACCGGGGAGCTGTTTTTT
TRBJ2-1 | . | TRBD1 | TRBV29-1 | CSVPGQGYNEQFF | TGCAGCGTGCCGGGACAGGGCTACAATGAGCAGTTCTTC